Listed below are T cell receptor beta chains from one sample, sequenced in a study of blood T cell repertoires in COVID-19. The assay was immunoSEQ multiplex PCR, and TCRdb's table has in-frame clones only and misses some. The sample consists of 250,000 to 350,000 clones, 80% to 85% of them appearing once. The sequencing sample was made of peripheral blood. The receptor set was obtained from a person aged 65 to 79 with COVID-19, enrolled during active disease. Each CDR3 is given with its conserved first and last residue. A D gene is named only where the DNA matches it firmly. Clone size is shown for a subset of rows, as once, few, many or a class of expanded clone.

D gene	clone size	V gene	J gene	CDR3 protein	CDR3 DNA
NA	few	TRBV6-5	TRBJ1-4	CASLLMGANEKLFF	TGTGCCAGCCTACTCATGGGGGCGAATGAAAAACTGTTTTTT
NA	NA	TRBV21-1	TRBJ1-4	CASSTKQGCGEKLFF	TGTGCCAGCAGCACCAAACAGGGTTGTGGTGAAAAACTGTTTTTT
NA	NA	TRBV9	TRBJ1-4	CASSVRGGVGEKLFF	TGTGCCAGCAGCGTAAGAGGGGGGGTAGGTGAAAAACTGTTTTTT
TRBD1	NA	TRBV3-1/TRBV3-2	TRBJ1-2	CASSQLTGGNYGYTF	TGTGCCAGCAGCCAACTGACAGGGGGAAACTATGGCTACACCTTC
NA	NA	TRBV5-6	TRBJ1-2	CASSLGSSGYGYTF	TGTGCCAGCAGCTTGGGGTCATCCGGGTATGGCTACACCTTC
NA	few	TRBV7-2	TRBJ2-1	CASSLGPVRSSYNEQFF	TGTGCCAGCAGCTTAGGCCCGGTGAGAAGCTCCTACAATGAGCAGTTCTTC
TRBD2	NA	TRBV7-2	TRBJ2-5	CASRETSGQETQYF	TGTGCCAGCAGGGAAACTAGCGGCCAAGAGACCCAGTACTTC
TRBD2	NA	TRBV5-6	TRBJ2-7	CASSLGLLAGNYEQYF	TGTGCCAGCAGCTTGGGCCTACTAGCGGGAAACTACGAGCAGTACTTC
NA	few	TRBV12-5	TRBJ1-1	CASGLATQASSGGVTEAFF	TGTGCTAGTGGTTTGGCCACCCAGGCGAGTTCAGGAGGGGTAACTGAAGCTTTCTTT
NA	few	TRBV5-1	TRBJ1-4	CATLERGGDEKLFF	TGCGCCACCCTCGAGCGGGGCGGCGATGAAAAACTGTTTTTT
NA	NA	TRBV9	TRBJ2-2	CASSVVYTGELFF	TGTGCCAGCAGCGTAGTCTACACCGGGGAGCTGTTTTTT
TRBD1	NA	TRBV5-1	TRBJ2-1	CASSLAQGASYNEQFF	TGCGCCAGCAGCTTGGCACAGGGGGCTTCCTACAATGAGCAGTTCTTC
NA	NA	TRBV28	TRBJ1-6	CASSFSGGNSPLHF	TGTGCCAGCAGTTTCTCAGGAGGGAATTCACCCCTCCACTTT
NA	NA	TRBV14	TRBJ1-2	CASSQATGAGYTF	TGTGCCAGCAGCCAAGCGACAGGAGCTGGCTACACCTTC
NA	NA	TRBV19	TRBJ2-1	CASSIGRGSYNEQFF	TGTGCCAGTAGTATTGGGAGGGGGTCCTACAATGAGCAGTTCTTC
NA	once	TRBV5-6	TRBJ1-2	CASSPPGGDLYGYTF	TGTGCCAGCAGCCCGCCAGGAGGGGACCTCTATGGCTACACCTTC
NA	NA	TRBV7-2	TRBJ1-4	CASSLSLGPDEKLFF	TGTGCCAGCAGCTTATCGCTGGGGCCTGATGAAAAACTGTTTTTT
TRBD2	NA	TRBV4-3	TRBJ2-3	CASSQVSAGGGTDTQYF	TGCGCCAGCAGCCAAGTCTCAGCGGGGGGGGGTACAGATACGCAGTATTTT
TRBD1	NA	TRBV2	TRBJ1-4	CASSATPQGVDEKLFF	TGTGCCAGCAGTGCTACACCACAGGGGGTGGACGAAAAACTGTTTTTT
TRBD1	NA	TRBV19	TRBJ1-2	CASSSTHRDRVYGYTF	TGTGCCAGTAGTTCAACCCACCGGGACAGGGTCTATGGCTACACCTTC
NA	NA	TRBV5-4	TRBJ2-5	CASSPPVGQVGTQYF	TGTGCCAGCAGCCCCCCCGTGGGGCAGGTAGGGACCCAGTACTTC
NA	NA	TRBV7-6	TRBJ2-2	CASSLAGGPNTGELFF	TGTGCCAGCAGCTTAGCGGGGGGGCCGAACACCGGGGAGCTGTTTTTT
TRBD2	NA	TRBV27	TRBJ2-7	CASSFGGLGLGEQYF	TGTGCCAGCAGTTTTGGGGGACTAGGCCTTGGCGAGCAGTACTTC
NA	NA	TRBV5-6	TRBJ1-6	CASSLEGLSSYNSPLHF	TGTGCCAGCAGCTTGGAGGGGCTCAGCTCCTATAATTCACCCCTCCACTTT
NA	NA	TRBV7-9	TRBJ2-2	CASSPLPGELFF	TGTGCCAGCAGCCCTCTCCCCGGGGAGCTGTTTTTT
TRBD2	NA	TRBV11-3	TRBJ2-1	CASSLGAGGPAEQFF	TGTGCCAGCAGCTTAGGAGCGGGGGGGCCGGCTGAGCAGTTCTTC
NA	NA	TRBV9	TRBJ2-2	CASSHQLGANTGELFF	TGTGCCAGCAGCCATCAATTGGGGGCCAACACCGGGGAGCTGTTTTTT
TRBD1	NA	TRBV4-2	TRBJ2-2	CASSPQGEPGELFF	TGTGCCAGCAGCCCACAGGGGGAGCCCGGGGAGCTGTTTTTT
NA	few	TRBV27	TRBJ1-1	CASSLWGPNTEAFF	TGTGCCAGCAGTTTATGGGGCCCGAACACTGAAGCTTTCTTT
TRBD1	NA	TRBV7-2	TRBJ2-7	CASSLSRTGGHEQYF	TGTGCCAGCAGCTTATCCCGGACAGGGGGCCACGAGCAGTACTTC
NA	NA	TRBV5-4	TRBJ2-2	CASSPPTPPNTGELFF	TGTGCCAGCAGCCCGCCGACACCCCCGAACACCGGGGAGCTGTTTTTT
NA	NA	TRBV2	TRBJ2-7	CASSVQTYEQYF	TGTGCCAGCAGTGTACAGACCTACGAGCAGTACTTC
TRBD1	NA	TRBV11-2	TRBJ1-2	CASSRSPGDRGDGYTF	TGTGCCAGCAGCCGAAGTCCCGGAGACAGGGGGGATGGCTACACCTTC
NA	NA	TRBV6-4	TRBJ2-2	CASSDEDSPAGELFF	TGTGCCAGCAGTGACGAGGACTCCCCGGCCGGGGAGCTGTTTTTT
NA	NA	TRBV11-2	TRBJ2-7	CASSPIPRSYEQYF	TGTGCCAGCAGCCCCATCCCTAGATCCTACGAGCAGTACTTC
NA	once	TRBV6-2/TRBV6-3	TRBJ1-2	CASSYDIGEYGYTF	TGTGCCAGCAGTTACGATATAGGGGAATATGGCTACACCTTC
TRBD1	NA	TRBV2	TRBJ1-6	CASSVGDRIGSPLHF	TGTGCCAGCAGTGTGGGGGACAGGATCGGCTCACCCCTCCACTTT
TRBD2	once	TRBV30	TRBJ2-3	CAWNNPGGGLAGAQGTDTQYF	TGTGCCTGGAACAATCCAGGCGGGGGACTAGCGGGGGCCCAGGGCACAGATACGCAGTATTTT
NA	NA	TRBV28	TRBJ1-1	CASSLGVRGNTEAFF	TGTGCCAGCAGTTTAGGGGTACGGGGGAACACTGAAGCTTTCTTT
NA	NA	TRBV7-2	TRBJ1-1	CASSFGQTNTEAFF	TGTGCCAGCAGCTTCGGACAGACAAACACTGAAGCTTTCTTT
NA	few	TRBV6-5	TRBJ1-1	CASSYSGANEAFF	TGTGCCAGCAGTTACTCGGGCGCAAATGAAGCTTTCTTT
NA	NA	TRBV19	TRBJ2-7	CASSSYTGSYEQYF	TGTGCCAGTAGTTCTTACACAGGATCCTACGAGCAGTACTTC
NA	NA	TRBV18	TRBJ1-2	CASSPLFTTGRFPHGYTF	TGTGCCAGCTCACCCCTATTTACGACAGGCCGATTCCCCCATGGCTACACCTTC